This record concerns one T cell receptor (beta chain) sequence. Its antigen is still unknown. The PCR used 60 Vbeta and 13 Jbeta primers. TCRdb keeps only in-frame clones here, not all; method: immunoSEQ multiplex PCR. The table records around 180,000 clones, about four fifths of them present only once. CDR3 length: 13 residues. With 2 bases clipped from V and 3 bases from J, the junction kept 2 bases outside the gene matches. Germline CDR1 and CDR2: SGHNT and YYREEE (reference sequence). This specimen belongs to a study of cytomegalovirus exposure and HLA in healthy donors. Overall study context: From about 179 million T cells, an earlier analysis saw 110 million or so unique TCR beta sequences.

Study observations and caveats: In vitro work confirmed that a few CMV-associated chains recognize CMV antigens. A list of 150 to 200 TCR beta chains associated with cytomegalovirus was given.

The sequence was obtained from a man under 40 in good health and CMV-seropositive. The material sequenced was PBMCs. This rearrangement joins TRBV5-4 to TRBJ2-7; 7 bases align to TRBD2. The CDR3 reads CASSFWGGYEQYF. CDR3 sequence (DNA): TGTGCCAGCAGCTTTTGGGGGGGCTACGAGCAGTACTTC.